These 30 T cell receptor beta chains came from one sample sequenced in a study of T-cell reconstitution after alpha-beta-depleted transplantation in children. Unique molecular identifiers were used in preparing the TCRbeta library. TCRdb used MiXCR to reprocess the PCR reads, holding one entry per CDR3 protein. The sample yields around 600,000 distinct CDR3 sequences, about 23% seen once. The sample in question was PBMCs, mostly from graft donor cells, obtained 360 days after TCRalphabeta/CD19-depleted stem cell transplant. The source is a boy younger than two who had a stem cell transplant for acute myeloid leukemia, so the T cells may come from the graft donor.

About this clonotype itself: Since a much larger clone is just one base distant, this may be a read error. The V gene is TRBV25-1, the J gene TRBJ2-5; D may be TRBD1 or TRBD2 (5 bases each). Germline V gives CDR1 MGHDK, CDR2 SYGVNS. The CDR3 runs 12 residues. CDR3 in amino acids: CASSARGETKYF. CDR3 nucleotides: TGTGCCAGCAGTGCCCGAGGGGAGACCAAGTACTTC.

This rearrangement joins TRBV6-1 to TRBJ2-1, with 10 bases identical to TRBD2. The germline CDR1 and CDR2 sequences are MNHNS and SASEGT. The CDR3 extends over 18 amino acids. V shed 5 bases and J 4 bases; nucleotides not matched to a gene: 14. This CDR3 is CASSLASGGTPPYNEQFF. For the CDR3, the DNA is TGTGCCAGCAGTCTCGCTAGCGGGGGAACCCCCCCTTACAATGAGCAGTTCTTC.

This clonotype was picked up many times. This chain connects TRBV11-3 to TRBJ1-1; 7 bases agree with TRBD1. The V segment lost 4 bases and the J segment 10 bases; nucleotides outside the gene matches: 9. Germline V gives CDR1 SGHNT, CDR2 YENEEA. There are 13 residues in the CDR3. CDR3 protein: CASSSDRARGAFF. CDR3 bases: TGTGCCAGCAGCTCCGACAGGGCTCGCGGAGCTTTCTTT.

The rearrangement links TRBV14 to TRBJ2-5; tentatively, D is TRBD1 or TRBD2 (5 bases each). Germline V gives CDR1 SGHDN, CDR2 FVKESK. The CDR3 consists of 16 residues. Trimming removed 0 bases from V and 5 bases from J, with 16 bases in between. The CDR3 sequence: CASSQDRTGRGETQYF. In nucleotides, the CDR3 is TGTGCCAGCAGCCAAGATCGGACGGGGCGAGGCGAGACCCAGTACTTC.

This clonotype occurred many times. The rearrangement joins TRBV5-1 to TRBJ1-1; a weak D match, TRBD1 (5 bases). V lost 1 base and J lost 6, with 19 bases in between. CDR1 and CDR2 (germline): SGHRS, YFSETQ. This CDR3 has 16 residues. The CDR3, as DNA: TGCGCCAGCAGCTTGTACGGGAATCGGGGGAGCCCTGAAGCTTTCTTT. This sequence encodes CASSLYGNRGSPEAFF.

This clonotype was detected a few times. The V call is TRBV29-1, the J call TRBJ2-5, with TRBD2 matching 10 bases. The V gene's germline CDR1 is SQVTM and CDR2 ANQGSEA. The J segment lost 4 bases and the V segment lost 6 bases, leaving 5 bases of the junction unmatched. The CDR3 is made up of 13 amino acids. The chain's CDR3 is CSVSSGGIETQYF. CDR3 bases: TGCAGCGTCTCTAGCGGGGGAATAGAGACCCAGTACTTC.

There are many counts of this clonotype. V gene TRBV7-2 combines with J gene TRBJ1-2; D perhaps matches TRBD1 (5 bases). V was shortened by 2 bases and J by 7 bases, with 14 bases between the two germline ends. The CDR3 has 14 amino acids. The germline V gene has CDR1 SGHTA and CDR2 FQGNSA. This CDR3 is CASSLPRGIGGYTF. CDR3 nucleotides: TGTGCCAGCAGCTTACCTAGGGGAATAGGTGGCTACACCTTC.

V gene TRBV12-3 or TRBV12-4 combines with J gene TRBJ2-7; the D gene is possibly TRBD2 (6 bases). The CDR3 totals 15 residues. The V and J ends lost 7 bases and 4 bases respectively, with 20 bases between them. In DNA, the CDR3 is TGTGCCAGCACCGCGGGACTCCCGGGGGTTTACGAGCAGTACGTC. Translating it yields CASTAGLPGVYEQYV.

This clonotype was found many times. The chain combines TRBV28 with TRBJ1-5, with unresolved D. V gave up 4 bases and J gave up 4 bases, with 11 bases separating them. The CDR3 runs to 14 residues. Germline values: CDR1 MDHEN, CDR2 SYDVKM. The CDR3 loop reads CASSSQDWNQPQHF. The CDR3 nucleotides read TGTGCCAGCAGTTCGCAGGACTGGAATCAGCCCCAGCATTTT.

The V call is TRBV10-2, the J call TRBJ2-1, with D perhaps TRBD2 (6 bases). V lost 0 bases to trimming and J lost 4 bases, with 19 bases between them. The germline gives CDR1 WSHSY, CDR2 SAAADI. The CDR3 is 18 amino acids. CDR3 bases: TGCGCCAGCAGTGAGTCGAAGGTAGCGGTGTCACTATACAATGAGCAGTTCTTC. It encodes CASSESKVAVSLYNEQFF.

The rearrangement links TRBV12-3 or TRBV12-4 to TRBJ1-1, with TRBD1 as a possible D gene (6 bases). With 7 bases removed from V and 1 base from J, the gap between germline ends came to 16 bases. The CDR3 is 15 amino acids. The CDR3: CASNPLGGRNTEAFF. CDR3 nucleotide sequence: TGTGCCAGCAACCCGTTGGGGGGGCGGAACACTGAAGCTTTCTTT.

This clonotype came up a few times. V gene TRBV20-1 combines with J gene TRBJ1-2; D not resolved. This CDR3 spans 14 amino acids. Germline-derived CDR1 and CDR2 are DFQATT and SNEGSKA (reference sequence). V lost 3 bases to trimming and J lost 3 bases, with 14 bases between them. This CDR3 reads CSASVQDSHYGYTF. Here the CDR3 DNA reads TGCAGTGCTAGTGTCCAGGACTCGCACTATGGCTACACCTTC.

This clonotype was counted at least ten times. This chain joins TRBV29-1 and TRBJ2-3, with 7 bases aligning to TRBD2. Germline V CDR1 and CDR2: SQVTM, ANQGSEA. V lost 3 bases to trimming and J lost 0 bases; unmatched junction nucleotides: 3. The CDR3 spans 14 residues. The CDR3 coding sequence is TGCAGCGTTGAGCGGCGGGGGAGCACAGATACGCAGTATTTT. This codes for CSVERRGSTDTQYF.

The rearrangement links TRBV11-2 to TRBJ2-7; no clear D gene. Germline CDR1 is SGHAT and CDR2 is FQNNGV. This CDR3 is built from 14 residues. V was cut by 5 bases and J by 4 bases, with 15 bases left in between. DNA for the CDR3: TGTGCCAGCAGCCTAAGGTGGCAGCCGTACGAGCAGTACGTC. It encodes CASSLRWQPYEQYV.

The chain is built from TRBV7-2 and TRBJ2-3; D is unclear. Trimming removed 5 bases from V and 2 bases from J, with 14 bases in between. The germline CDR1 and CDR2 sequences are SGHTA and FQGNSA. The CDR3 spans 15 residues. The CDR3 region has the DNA TGTGCCAGCAGCGAGTCCATGATCTACACAGATACGCAGTATTTT. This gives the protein CASSESMIYTDTQYF.

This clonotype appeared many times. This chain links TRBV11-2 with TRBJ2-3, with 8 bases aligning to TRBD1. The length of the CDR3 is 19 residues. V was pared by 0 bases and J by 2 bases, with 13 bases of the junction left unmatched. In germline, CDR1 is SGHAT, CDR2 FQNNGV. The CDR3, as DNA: TGTGCCAGCAGCTTAGATCTGGTCCGGGACAGGAGGTACACAGATACGCAGTATTTT. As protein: CASSLDLVRDRRYTDTQYF.

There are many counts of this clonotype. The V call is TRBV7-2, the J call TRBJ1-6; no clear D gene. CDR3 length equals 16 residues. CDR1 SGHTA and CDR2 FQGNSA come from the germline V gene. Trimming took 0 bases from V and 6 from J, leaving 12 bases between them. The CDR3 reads CASSLASQALNSPLHF. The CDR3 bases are TGTGCCAGCAGCTTAGCCAGCCAGGCTCTTAATTCACCCCTCCACTTT.

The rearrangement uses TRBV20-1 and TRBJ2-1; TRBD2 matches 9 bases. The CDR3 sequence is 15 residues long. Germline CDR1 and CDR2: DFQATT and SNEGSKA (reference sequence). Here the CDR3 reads CSLQIAGGNYNEQFF. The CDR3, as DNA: TGCAGCCTACAAATTGCGGGGGGGAACTACAATGAGCAGTTCTTC.

The CDR3, as DNA: TGTGCCAGCAGTAAAGACAGGGCTGGAAACACCATATATTTT. This sequence encodes CASSKDRAGNTIYF. V and J are TRBV6-1 and TRBJ1-3; 7 nucleotides align to TRBD1. This CDR3 is 14 amino acids long. The germline V gene has CDR1 MNHNS and CDR2 SASEGT. The junction had 3 bases not matched to a gene; V was cut back by 5 bases and J by 2 bases.

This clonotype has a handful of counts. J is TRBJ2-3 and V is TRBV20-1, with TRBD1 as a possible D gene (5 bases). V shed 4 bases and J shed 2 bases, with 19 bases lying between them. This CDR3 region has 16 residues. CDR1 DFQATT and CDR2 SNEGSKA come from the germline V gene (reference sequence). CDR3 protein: CSATSEQESFTDTQYF. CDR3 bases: TGCAGTGCTACTTCCGAACAGGAATCATTCACAGATACGCAGTATTTT.

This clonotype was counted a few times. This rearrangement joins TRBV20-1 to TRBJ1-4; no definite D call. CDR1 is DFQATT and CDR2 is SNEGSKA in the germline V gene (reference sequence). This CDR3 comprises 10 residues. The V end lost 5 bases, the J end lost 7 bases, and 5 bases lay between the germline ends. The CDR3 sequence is CSASAEKLFF. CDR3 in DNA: TGCAGTGCTTCAGCTGAAAAACTGTTTTTT.

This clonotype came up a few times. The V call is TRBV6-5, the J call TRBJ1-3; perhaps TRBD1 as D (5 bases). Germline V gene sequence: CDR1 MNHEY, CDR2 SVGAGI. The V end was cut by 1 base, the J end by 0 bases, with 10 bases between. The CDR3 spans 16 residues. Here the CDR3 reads CASSYFGGTSGNTIYF. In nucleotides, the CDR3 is TGTGCCAGCAGTTACTTCGGGGGAACCTCTGGAAACACCATATATTTT.

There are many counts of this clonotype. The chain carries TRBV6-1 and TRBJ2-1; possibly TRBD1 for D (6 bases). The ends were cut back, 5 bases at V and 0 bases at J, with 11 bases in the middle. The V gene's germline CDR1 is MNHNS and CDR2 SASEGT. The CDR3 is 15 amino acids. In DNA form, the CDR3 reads TGTGCCAGCAGTATTACAGGGAGCTCCTACAATGAGCAGTTCTTC. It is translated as CASSITGSSYNEQFF.

In DNA form, the CDR3 reads TGTGCCAGCAGTTTTCCCGGGAGCGCAGATACGCAGTATTTT. Translated: CASSFPGSADTQYF. V gene TRBV12-3 or TRBV12-4 combines with J gene TRBJ2-3, with D perhaps matching TRBD2 (6 bases). V lost 3 bases and J lost 4, with 11 bases in between. CDR3 length: 14 amino acids.

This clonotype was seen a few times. CDR3 in DNA: TGTGCCAGCAGCCACGCACGGAGGGCGTTCCAAGAGACCCAGTACTTC. Residues: CASSHARRAFQETQYF. V is TRBV7-8 and J is TRBJ2-5, with a tentative D call TRBD2 (6 bases). The germline V gene encodes CDR1 SGHVS and CDR2 FQNEAQ. The CDR3 is 16 residues long. With 5 bases removed from V and 1 base from J, the gap between germline ends came to 17 bases.

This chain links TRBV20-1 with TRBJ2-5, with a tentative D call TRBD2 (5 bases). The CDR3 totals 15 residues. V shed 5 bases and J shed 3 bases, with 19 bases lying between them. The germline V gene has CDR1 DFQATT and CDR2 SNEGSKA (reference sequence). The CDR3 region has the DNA TGCAGTGCTGTCTTCATAGCGTCCCATAAAGAGACCCAGTACTTC. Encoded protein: CSAVFIASHKETQYF.

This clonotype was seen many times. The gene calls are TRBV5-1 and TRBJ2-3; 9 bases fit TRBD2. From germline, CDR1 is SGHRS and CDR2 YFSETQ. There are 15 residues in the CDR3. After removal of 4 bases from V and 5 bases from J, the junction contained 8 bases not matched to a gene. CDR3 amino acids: CASSVTSGPRDTQYF. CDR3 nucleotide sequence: TGCGCCAGCAGCGTGACTAGCGGCCCCCGAGATACGCAGTATTTT.

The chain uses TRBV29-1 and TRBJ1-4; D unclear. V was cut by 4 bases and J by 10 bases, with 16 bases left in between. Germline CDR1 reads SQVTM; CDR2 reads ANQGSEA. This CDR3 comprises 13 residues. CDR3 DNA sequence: TGCAGCGTTGCCACAAGGGCCACGGGAAAACTGTTTTTT. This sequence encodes CSVATRATGKLFF. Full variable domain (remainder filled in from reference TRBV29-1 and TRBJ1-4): SAVISQKPSRDICQRGTSLTIQCQVDSQVTMMFWYRQQPGQSLTLIATANQGSEATYESGFVIDKFPISRPNLTFSTLTVSNMSPEDSSIYLCSVATRATGKLFFGSGTQLSVL.

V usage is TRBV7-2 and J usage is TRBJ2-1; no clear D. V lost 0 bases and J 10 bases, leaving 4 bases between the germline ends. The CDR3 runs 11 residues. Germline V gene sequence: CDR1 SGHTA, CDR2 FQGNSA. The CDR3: CASSLAAEQFF. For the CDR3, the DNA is TGTGCCAGCAGCTTAGCAGCGGAGCAGTTCTTC.

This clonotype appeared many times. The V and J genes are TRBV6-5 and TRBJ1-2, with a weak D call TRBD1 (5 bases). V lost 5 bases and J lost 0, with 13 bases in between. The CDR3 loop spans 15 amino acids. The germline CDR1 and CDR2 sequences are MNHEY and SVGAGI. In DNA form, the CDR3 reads TGTGCCAGCAGTCTCCGACAGAAAGCTAACTATGGCTACACCTTC. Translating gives CASSLRQKANYGYTF.